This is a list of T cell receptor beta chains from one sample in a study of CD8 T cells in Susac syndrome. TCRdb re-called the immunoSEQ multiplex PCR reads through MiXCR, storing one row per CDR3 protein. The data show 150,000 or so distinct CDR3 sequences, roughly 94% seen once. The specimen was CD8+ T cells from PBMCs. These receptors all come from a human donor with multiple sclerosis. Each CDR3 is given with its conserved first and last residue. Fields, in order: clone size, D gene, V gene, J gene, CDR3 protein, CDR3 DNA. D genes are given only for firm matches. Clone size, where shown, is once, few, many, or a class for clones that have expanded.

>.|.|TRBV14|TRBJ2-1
CASSQEVRGDEQFF
TGTGCCAGCAGCCAAGAAGTTAGAGGCGATGAGCAGTTCTTC
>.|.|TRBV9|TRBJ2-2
CASSVLRATGELFF
TGTGCCAGCAGCGTTTTGCGCGCCACCGGGGAGCTGTTTTTT
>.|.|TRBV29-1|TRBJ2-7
CSVEKGSYEQYF
TGCAGCGTTGAAAAGGGGTCCTACGAGCAGTACTTC
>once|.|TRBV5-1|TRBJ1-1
CASRNQMNTEAFF
TGCGCCAGCAGGAATCAAATGAACACTGAAGCTTTCTTT
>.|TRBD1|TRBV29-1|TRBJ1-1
CSVDRGRGEAFF
TGCAGCGTTGACAGGGGGAGGGGTGAAGCTTTCTTT
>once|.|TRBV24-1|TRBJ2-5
CATSDPVGQYQETQYF
TGTGCCACCAGTGATCCCGTCGGACAGTACCAAGAGACCCAGTACTTC
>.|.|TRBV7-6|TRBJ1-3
CASSLNGGPGNTIYF
TGTGCCAGCAGCTTAAACGGGGGGCCTGGAAACACCATATATTTT
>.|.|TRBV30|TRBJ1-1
CAWRGGRTEAFF
TGTGCCTGGAGGGGGGGGCGAACTGAAGCTTTCTTT
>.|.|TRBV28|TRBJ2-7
CASSRLNHPSYEQYF
TGTGCCAGCAGTCGACTCAACCACCCCTCCTACGAGCAGTACTTC
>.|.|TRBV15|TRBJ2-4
CATSPGVAAGNIQYF
TGTGCCACCAGCCCCGGGGTAGCGGCAGGAAACATTCAGTACTTC
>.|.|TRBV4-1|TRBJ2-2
CASSQLGETGELFF
TGCGCCAGCAGCCAACTTGGTGAAACCGGGGAGCTGTTTTTT
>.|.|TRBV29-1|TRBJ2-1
CSVDRGGRGRNNEQFF
TGCAGCGTTGATAGGGGGGGGAGAGGTCGTAATAATGAGCAGTTCTTC
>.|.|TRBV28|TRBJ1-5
CASSFRTRNNQPQHF
TGTGCCAGCAGTTTTCGGACAAGAAACAATCAGCCCCAGCATTTT
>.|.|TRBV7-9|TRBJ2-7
CASAGTPYEQYF
TGTGCCAGCGCCGGGACTCCCTACGAGCAGTACTTC
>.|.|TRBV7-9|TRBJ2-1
CASSFDVSYNEQFF
TGTGCCAGCAGTTTTGACGTTTCCTACAATGAGCAGTTCTTC
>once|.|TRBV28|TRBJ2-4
CASSWGVDIQYF
TGTGCCAGCAGTTGGGGTGTGGACATTCAGTACTTC
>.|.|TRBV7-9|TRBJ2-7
CASSQGLPQTYEQYF
TGTGCCAGCAGCCAGGGGCTCCCCCAAACCTACGAGCAGTACTTC
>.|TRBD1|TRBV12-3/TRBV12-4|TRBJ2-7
CASSRTGETYEQYF
TGTGCCAGCAGCCGGACAGGGGAGACCTACGAGCAGTACTTC
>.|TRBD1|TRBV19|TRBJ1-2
CASSTRDREVFYGYTF
TGTGCCAGTAGTACCCGGGACAGGGAAGTATTCTATGGCTACACCTTC
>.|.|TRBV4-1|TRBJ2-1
CASSQAVGYEQFF
TGCGCCAGCAGCCAAGCGGTCGGGTATGAGCAGTTCTTC
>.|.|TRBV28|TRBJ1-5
CASSSKTQPQHF
TGTGCCAGCAGTTCGAAAACCCAGCCCCAGCATTTT
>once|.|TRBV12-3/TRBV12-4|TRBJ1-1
CASSDPGGNTEAFF
TGTGCCAGCAGTGACCCTGGGGGGAACACTGAAGCTTTCTTT
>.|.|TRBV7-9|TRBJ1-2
CASSLGHGYTF
TGTGCCAGCAGCTTGGGGCATGGCTACACCTTC
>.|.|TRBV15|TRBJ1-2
CATSLDRGISNYGYTF
TGTGCCACCAGCCTAGATAGGGGGATTTCTAACTATGGCTACACCTTC
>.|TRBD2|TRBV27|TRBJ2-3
CASSLSGLAGEWGTDTQYF
TGTGCCAGCAGCCTCTCGGGACTAGCGGGGGAATGGGGCACAGATACGCAGTATTTT
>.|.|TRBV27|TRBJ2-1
CASSARAGYYNEQFF
TGTGCCAGCAGTGCCCGAGCGGGCTACTACAATGAGCAGTTCTTC
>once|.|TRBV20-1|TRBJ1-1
CSADNWTANTEAFF
TGCAGTGCTGACAATTGGACGGCGAACACTGAAGCTTTCTTT
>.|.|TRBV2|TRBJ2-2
CASSEAYYLTGELFF
TGTGCCAGCAGTGAAGCCTACTATCTCACCGGGGAGCTGTTTTTT